The present T cell receptor beta chain was sequenced within a study of T cell responses to AZD1222 COVID-19 vaccine. Study-wide points: The donor group comprised mostly white British people and more females; the analysis possibly underestimated clonal diversity. Two doses of AZD1222 preceded a rise in Spike-specific TCR breadth and depth. Baseline seropositivity occurred in only a handful of AZD1222 recipients.

V lost 4 bases and J lost 0, with 17 bases in between. Germline V lookup: CDR1 SGHRS, CDR2 YFSETQ. This CDR3 has 17 amino acids. As regards this clone: Its antigen remains unknown.

Profiling relied on immunoSEQ multiplex PCR, and the TCRdb table lists in-frame clones only, not all of them. The data hold about 150,000 clones, with approximately 90% observed a single time. The material sequenced was peripheral blood, taken on day 0 of AZD1222 vaccination. The chain joins TRBV5-1 to TRBJ1-3; D may be TRBD1 (5 bases). This sequence originates from an adult in good health. In DNA form, the CDR3 reads TGCGCCAGCAGCCGGGACGGACCAGGGAGCTCTGGAAACACCATATATTTT. Protein: CASSRDGPGSSGNTIYF.